What follows is one TCR beta chain and its context. The table came from immunoSEQ multiplex PCR; TCRdb's copy has only in-frame clones and leaves some out. This table has 150,000 to 200,000 clones, approximately 90% appearing once. Germline lookup yields CDR1 SEHNR and CDR2 FQNEAQ (reference sequence). With V trimmed by 5 bases and J by 6 bases, 12 bases remained unmatched. The CDR3 has 15 residues. The data were taken from a study of blood T cell repertoires in COVID-19. The receptor comes from a human donor in a cohort sampled during active COVID-19. V and J are TRBV7-9 and TRBJ2-7, with 8 bases aligning to TRBD2. Sequenced: peripheral blood. The CDR3 is CASSNVAGGGREQYF. The CDR3 region has the DNA TGTGCCAGCAGCAACGTAGCAGGCGGGGGGCGCGAGCAGTACTTC.